This paragraph reports one TCR beta chain. Some clones are missing from TCRdb's copy, which holds only in-frame ones; the method was immunoSEQ multiplex PCR. The sample lists about 3,100 clones, about 92% seen once, with roughly 4.2% in the top ten. Over chemoradiotherapy, repertoires were sampled more than once. There are 13 residues in the CDR3. Germline V gene data show CDR1 as GTSNPN and CDR2 as SVGIG (reference sequence). V shed 0 bases and J shed 4 bases, with 7 bases lying between them. The data originate from a study of chemoradiotherapy in HPV16-positive cancers. Study overall: Functional T-cell assays on a couple of HPV16-positive patients' cells defined candidate HPV-specific clones and common TCR motifs.

The sequence came from a human donor with HPV-associated anogenital cancer. This specimen consisted of tumor tissue, obtained from a patient who underwent chemoradiotherapy. The gene calls are TRBV30 and TRBJ1-3; D is ambiguous. In DNA, the CDR3 is TGTGCCTGGAGTGTAGATGTCGGAAACACCATATATTTT. Translating gives CAWSVDVGNTIYF. Combining the CDR3 with reference TRBV30 and TRBJ1-3 gives the whole variable domain SQTIHQWPATLVQPVGSPLSLECTVEGTSNPNLYWYRQAAGRGLQLLFYSVGIGQISSEVPQNLSASRPQDRQFILSSKKLLLSDSGFYLCAWSVDVGNTIYFGEGSWLTVV.